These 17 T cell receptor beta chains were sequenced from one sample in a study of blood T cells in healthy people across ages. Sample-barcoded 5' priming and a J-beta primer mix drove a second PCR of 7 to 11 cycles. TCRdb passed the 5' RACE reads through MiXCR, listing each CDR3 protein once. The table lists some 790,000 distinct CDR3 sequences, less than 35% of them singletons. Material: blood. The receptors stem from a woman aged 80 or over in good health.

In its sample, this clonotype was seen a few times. CDR3: CASSLGGTGAYRYF. The CDR3 bases are TGTGCCAGCAGCTTAGGGGGGACAGGGGCTTATCGGTACTTC. The rearrangement links TRBV7-2 to TRBJ2-5, with 10 bases lining up with TRBD1. The CDR3 consists of 14 residues. With V trimmed by 1 base and J by 13 bases, 9 bases remained unmatched. Germline CDR1 and CDR2: SGHTA and FQGNSA.

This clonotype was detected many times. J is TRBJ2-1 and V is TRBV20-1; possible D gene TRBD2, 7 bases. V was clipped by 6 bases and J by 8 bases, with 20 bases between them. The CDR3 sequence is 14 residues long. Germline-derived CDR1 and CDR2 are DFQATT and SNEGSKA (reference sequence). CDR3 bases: TGCAGTGCCGAGAGGGGGGGGGCTTTTGATGAGCAGTTCTTC. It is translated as CSAERGGAFDEQFF.

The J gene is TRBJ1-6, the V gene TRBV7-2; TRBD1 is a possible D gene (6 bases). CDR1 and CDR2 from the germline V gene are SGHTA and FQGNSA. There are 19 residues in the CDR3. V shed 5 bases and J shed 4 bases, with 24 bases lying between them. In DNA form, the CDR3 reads TGTGCCAGCAGCACCCAGGGGCCTTTACCTCGGGGATATAATTCACCCCTCCACTTT. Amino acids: CASSTQGPLPRGYNSPLHF.

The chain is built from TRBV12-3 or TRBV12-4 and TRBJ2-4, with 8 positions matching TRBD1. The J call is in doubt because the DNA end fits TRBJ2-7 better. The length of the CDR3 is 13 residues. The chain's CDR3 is CASSHQGACEQYF. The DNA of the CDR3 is TGTGCCAGCAGCCATCAGGGGGCCTGCGAGCAGTACTTC.

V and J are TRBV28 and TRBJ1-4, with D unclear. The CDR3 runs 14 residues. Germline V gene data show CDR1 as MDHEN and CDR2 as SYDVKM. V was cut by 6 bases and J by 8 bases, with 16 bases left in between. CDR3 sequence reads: CASRQTRLGEKLFF. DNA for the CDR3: TGTGCCAGCAGACAGACCCGGTTGGGAGAAAAACTGTTTTTT.

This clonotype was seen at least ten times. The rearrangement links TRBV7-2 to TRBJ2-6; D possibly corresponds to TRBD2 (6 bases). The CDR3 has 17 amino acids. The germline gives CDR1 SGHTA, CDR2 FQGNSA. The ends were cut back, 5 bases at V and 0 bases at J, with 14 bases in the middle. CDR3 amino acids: CASSPTGEASGANVLTF. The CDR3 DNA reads TGTGCCAGCAGCCCTACGGGGGAGGCCTCTGGGGCCAACGTCCTGACTTTC.

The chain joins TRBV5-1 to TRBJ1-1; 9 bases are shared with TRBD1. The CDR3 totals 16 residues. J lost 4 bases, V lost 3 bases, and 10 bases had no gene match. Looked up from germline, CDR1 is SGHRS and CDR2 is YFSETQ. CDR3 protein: CASSWGTGRLGTEAFF. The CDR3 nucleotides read TGCGCCAGCAGCTGGGGGACAGGGCGATTGGGCACTGAAGCTTTCTTT.

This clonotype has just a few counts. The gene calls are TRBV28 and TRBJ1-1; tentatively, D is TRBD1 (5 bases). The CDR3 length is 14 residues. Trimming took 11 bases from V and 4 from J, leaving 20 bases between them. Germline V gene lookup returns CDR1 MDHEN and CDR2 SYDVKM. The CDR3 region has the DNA TGTGCCTTGGGGGACGGGGCGCGGGGCACTGAAGCTTTCTTT. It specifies CALGDGARGTEAFF. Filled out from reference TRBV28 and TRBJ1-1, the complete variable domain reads DVKVTQSSRYLVKRTGEKVFLECVQDMDHENMFWYRQDPGLGLRLIYFSYDVKMKEKGDIPEGYSVSREKKERFSLILESASTNQTSMYLCALGDGARGTEAFFGQGTRLTVV.

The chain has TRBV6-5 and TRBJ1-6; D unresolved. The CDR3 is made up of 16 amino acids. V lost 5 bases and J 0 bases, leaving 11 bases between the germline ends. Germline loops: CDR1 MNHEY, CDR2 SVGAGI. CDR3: CASSTQESSYNSPLHF. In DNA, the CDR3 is TGTGCCAGCAGTACGCAGGAGAGCTCCTATAATTCACCCCTCCACTTT.

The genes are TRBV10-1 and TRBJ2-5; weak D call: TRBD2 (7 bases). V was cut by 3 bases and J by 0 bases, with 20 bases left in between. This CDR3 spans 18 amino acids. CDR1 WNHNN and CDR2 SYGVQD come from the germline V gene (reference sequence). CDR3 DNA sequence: TGCGCCAGCAGTGAAAGAGTGAGGAACGGGGGGCACCAAGAGACCCAGTACTTC. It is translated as CASSERVRNGGHQETQYF.

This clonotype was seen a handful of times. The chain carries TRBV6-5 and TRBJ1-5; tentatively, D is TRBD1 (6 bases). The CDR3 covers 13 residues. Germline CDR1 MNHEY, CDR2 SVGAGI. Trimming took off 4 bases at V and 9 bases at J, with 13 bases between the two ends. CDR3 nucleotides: TGTGCCAGCAGTTTTAAGGGGGATAGGCCCCAGCATTTT. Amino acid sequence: CASSFKGDRPQHF.

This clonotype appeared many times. The CDR3 DNA reads as TGCGCCAGCAGCCTGACAGGGGATCAACACATTCAGTACTTC. This sequence encodes CASSLTGDQHIQYF. The chain has TRBV4-3 and TRBJ2-4, with TRBD1 matching 8 bases. In germline, CDR1 is LGHNA, CDR2 YSLEER. V was clipped by 4 bases and J by 8 bases; unmatched bases: 7. The CDR3 loop spans 14 amino acids.

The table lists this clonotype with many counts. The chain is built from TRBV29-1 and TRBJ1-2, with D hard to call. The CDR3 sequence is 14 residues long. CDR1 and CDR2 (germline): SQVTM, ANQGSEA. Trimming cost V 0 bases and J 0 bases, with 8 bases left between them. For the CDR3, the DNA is TGCAGCGTTGAAGATCTGGTTACTAACTATGGCTACACCTTC. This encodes CSVEDLVTNYGYTF.

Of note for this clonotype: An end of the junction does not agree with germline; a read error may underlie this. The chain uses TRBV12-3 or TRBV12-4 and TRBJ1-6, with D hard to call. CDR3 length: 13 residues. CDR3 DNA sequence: TGTGCCAGCAGGTTAGACGCGAATTCACCCCTCCACTTT. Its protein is CASRLDANSPLHF.

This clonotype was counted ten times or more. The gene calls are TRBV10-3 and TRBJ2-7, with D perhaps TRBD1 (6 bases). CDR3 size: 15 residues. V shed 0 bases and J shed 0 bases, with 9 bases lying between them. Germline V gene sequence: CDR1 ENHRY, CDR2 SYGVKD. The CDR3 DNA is TGTGCCATCAGTGAGTCGACAGGCTACTCCTACGAGCAGTACTTC. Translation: CAISESTGYSYEQYF.

The CDR3 loop reads CSAHSSEQFF. Here the CDR3 DNA reads TGCAGTGCGCACAGCAGTGAGCAGTTCTTC. This sequence joins TRBV20-1 and TRBJ2-1; D not certain. CDR1 DFQATT and CDR2 SNEGSKA come from the germline V gene (reference sequence). V was clipped by 6 bases and J by 9 bases, with 9 bases between them. The CDR3 extends over 10 amino acids.

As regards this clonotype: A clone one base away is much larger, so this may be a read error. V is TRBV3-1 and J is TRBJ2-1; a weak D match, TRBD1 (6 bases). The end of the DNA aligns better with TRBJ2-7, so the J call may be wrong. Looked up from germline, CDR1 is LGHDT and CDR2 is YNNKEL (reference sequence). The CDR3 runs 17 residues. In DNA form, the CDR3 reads TGTGCCAGCAGCCAAGAGACAGGCTCGAGCTCCTACAATGAGCAGTACTTC. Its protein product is CASSQETGSSSYNEQYF.